The rows below give T cell receptor beta chains drawn from one sample of a study of T cell responses to AZD1222 COVID-19 vaccine. Profiling relied on immunoSEQ multiplex PCR, and the TCRdb table lists in-frame clones only, not all of them. The sample consists of 150,000 to 200,000 clones, approximately 94% of them appearing once. Sequencing was performed on peripheral blood, taken on day 0 of AZD1222 vaccination. The receptors stem from an adult in good health. The conserved cysteine and the conserved F or W are not part of the CDR3 here. Clone size is given for some rows only: seen once, a few or many times, or a class if the clone is expanded.

j_call: TRBJ1-4; clone_size: .; v_call: TRBV28; cdr3_aa: ASSLSGALEKLF
j_call: TRBJ1-1; clone_size: .; v_call: TRBV19; cdr3_aa: ASSIIPTEAF
j_call: TRBJ2-3; clone_size: .; v_call: TRBV15; cdr3_aa: ATSRGPGPTDTQY
j_call: TRBJ2-5; clone_size: .; v_call: TRBV5-6; cdr3_aa: ASSSFSGRKTQY
j_call: TRBJ1-1; clone_size: .; v_call: TRBV9; cdr3_aa: ASSVAGQNTEAF
j_call: TRBJ2-7; clone_size: .; v_call: TRBV27; cdr3_aa: ASSLLRTGASYEQY
j_call: TRBJ1-5; clone_size: once; v_call: TRBV2; cdr3_aa: ASSEARHSNQPQH
j_call: TRBJ2-2; clone_size: .; v_call: TRBV10-3; cdr3_aa: AISESSVPTGELF
j_call: TRBJ2-5; clone_size: once; v_call: TRBV19; cdr3_aa: ASRRTSGRRSETQY
j_call: TRBJ2-1; clone_size: .; v_call: TRBV24-1; cdr3_aa: ATSESGTASYNEQF
j_call: TRBJ2-1; clone_size: .; v_call: TRBV10-3; cdr3_aa: AISEFWTSGAYNEQF
j_call: TRBJ2-6; clone_size: .; v_call: TRBV4-1; cdr3_aa: ASSPGGSTGANVLT
j_call: TRBJ1-2; clone_size: .; v_call: TRBV29-1; cdr3_aa: SVENPATGYGYT
j_call: TRBJ2-3; clone_size: .; v_call: TRBV12-5; cdr3_aa: ASGSPRDTQY
j_call: TRBJ2-6; clone_size: .; v_call: TRBV28; cdr3_aa: ASRLRGGRSGANVLT
j_call: TRBJ2-2; clone_size: .; v_call: TRBV6-4; cdr3_aa: ASSEAGGRYTGELF
j_call: TRBJ1-3; clone_size: .; v_call: TRBV9; cdr3_aa: ASSDGQVHSGNTIY
j_call: TRBJ2-3; clone_size: .; v_call: TRBV14; cdr3_aa: ASSQDLRTVDTQY
j_call: TRBJ2-2; clone_size: .; v_call: TRBV5-6; cdr3_aa: ASMGALNTGELF
j_call: TRBJ1-4; clone_size: .; v_call: TRBV27; cdr3_aa: ASADRGGEKLF
j_call: TRBJ2-7; clone_size: .; v_call: TRBV5-1; cdr3_aa: ASSSNTGQLYEQY
j_call: TRBJ2-1; clone_size: .; v_call: TRBV30; cdr3_aa: AWLAGENNEQF
j_call: TRBJ2-1; clone_size: .; v_call: TRBV9; cdr3_aa: ASSPVPGTSGRPYNEQF
j_call: TRBJ1-1; clone_size: .; v_call: TRBV7-9; cdr3_aa: ASSVQGMNTEAF
j_call: TRBJ1-3; clone_size: .; v_call: TRBV30; cdr3_aa: AWSHAGGNTIY
j_call: TRBJ2-7; clone_size: .; v_call: TRBV5-1; cdr3_aa: ASSPSGIQEQY
j_call: TRBJ2-1; clone_size: .; v_call: TRBV30; cdr3_aa: AWSPPGRSFYNEQF
j_call: TRBJ2-7; clone_size: .; v_call: TRBV12-3/TRBV12-4; cdr3_aa: ASSDRGGQY
j_call: TRBJ1-4; clone_size: .; v_call: TRBV30; cdr3_aa: AWSIVGGKLF